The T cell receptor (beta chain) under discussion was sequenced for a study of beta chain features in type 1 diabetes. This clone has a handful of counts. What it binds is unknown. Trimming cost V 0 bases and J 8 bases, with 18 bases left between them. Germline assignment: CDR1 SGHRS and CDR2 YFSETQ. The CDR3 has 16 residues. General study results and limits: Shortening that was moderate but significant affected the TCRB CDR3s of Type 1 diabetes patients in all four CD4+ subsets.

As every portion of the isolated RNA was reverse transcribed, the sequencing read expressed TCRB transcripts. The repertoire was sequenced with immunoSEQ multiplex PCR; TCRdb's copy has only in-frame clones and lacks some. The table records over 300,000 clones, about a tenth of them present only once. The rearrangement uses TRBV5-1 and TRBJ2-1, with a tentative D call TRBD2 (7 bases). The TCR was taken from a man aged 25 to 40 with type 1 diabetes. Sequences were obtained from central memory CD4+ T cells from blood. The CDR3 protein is CASSLGAGAGIDEQFF. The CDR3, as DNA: TGCGCCAGCAGCTTGGGGGCGGGGGCCGGCATCGATGAGCAGTTCTTC.